This T cell receptor (beta chain) emerged from a study of spatial heterogeneity in lung cancer. Overall study context: As counted in raw reads, each unique TCR and UMI combination appeared more than ten times on average.

A unique molecular identifier was carried by every single TCR cDNA molecule. TCRdb redid the calling of the 5' RACE reads with MiXCR, one entry per CDR3 protein. The table includes 45,000 to 55,000 distinct CDR3 sequences, around 5.2% detected once. This clonotype was picked up many times. Its antigen is as yet unknown. The CDR3 has 14 amino acids. Germline lookup yields CDR1 SSHAT and CDR2 FNYEAQ (reference sequence). V was cut by 5 bases and J by 7 bases, with 18 bases left in between. Documented time point: sample taken at primary tumor resection. Sequencing was performed on whole RNA extracted from tumor and nontumor lung tissue, or from frozen PBMC, and the material was left unsorted. The donor group consisted of roughly 70 patients who had untreated, early-stage non-small cell lung cancer. General observations from the study: At tumor resection, ubiquitous expanded TCRs were detected in blood more often than later.

This sequence originates from a male donor with early-stage non-small cell lung cancer. J is TRBJ2-7 and V is TRBV7-7; D remains unclear. This sample comprised PBMCs, obtained at surgery. The CDR3 DNA sequence: TGTGCCAGCAGCCCCGGTCTCGGATGGGTGGAGCAGTACTTC. Its protein product is CASSPGLGWVEQYF.